Listed here are 30 T cell receptor beta chains from one sample, sequenced in a study of shared clonotypes between healthy human individuals. Profiled with immunoSEQ multiplex PCR; TCRdb holds only in-frame clones, not every one. The sample yields 2.3 million or so clones, over 85% seen once. Sequencing was performed on naive CD4+ T cells from PBMCs. The subset was: CD45RA+ positively selected. Receptors were obtained from a man between 18 and 35 years old in good health. Some clones in this sample may be carry-over from other donors' samples.

This rearrangement joins TRBV7-3 to TRBJ2-1; TRBD1 matches 9 bases. Germline CDR1 reads SGHTA; CDR2 reads FQGTGA. The J segment lost 8 bases and the V segment lost 8 bases, leaving 10 bases of the junction unmatched. This CDR3 comprises 14 residues. The CDR3 is CASGGQGSSYEQFF. CDR3 nucleotides: TGTGCCAGCGGCGGACAGGGGTCTTCCTATGAGCAGTTCTTC.

CDR3 sequence reads: CASSEAPRGSGLQETQYF. CDR3 DNA: TGTGCCAGCAGTGAAGCCCCCCGGGGTAGCGGTCTCCAAGAGACCCAGTACTTC. This chain joins TRBV2 and TRBJ2-5; a possible D gene is TRBD2 (6 bases). CDR1 is SNHLY, CDR2 FYNNEI, per germline. There are 18 residues in the CDR3. V was cut by 0 bases and J by 1 base, with 18 bases left in between.

The chain is built from TRBV4-1 and TRBJ2-1; D possibly corresponds to TRBD2 (6 bases). V lost 3 bases to trimming and J lost 0 bases, with 18 bases between them. Looked up from germline, CDR1 is MGHRA and CDR2 is YSYEKL. The CDR3 is 18 residues long. The CDR3, as DNA: TGCGCCAGCAGCCAGCAACCTTTCGGGGGAGGCTCCTACAATGAGCAGTTCTTC. Translating it yields CASSQQPFGGGSYNEQFF.

This chain uses TRBV14 with TRBJ2-1, with 12 bases fitting TRBD2. The CDR3 totals 15 residues. Trimming at V came to 4 bases and at J to 9 bases, leaving 7 bases not matched to a gene. Per germline, CDR1 SGHDN and CDR2 FVKESK. CDR3 DNA sequence: TGTGCCAGCAGCCTCGGACTAGCGGGGTTGGGTGAGCAGTTCTTC. It translates to CASSLGLAGLGEQFF.

This chain uses TRBV5-1 with TRBJ2-5; no firm D call. This CDR3 is 14 amino acids long. CDR1 and CDR2 from the germline V gene are SGHRS and YFSETQ. The V and J ends lost 0 bases and 4 bases respectively, with 10 bases between them. The CDR3 here is CASSLAYRIETQYF. CDR3 nucleotides: TGCGCCAGCAGCTTGGCTTACAGAATAGAGACCCAGTACTTC.

The chain recombines TRBV6-1 with TRBJ2-1; D not certain. With 8 bases removed from V and 2 bases from J, the gap between germline ends came to 7 bases. CDR1 MNHNS and CDR2 SASEGT come from the germline V gene. This CDR3 is built from 12 residues. CDR3 region: CASQAPYNEQFF. CDR3 nucleotide sequence: TGTGCCAGCCAGGCACCCTACAATGAGCAGTTCTTC.

The chain recombines TRBV11-2 with TRBJ2-1; D gene unclear. The CDR3 sequence is 11 residues long. Per the germline V gene, CDR1 is SGHAT and CDR2 is FQNNGV. Between the trimmed V and J ends, which lost 3 bases and 11 bases, there was a span of 8 bases. The CDR3 DNA sequence: TGTGCCAGCAGCTTGACTGGGAAGCAGTTCTTC. This translates into CASSLTGKQFF.

V usage is TRBV5-1 and J usage is TRBJ2-5; 9 bases map to TRBD2. Per the germline V gene, CDR1 is SGHRS and CDR2 is YFSETQ. V was pared by 4 bases and J by 2 bases, with 9 bases of the junction left unmatched. The CDR3 sequence is 16 residues long. The CDR3 DNA reads as TGCGCCAGCAGCACCTTTCTGGCGGGAGGGCAAGAGACCCAGTACTTC. Translated: CASSTFLAGGQETQYF.

This clone was seen just once. J is TRBJ2-1 and V is TRBV25-1; 10 nucleotides agree with TRBD2. The CDR3 is made up of 17 amino acids. Germline CDR1 reads MGHDK; CDR2 reads SYGVNS. V was pared by 4 bases and J by 8 bases, with 14 bases of the junction left unmatched. The CDR3 nucleotides are TGTGCCAGCAGTGTCCCAGGACTAGCGGCTACCAGGGATGAGCAGTTCTTC. This encodes CASSVPGLAATRDEQFF.

The chain employs TRBV11-3 and TRBJ2-1, with D perhaps matching TRBD1 (6 bases). V gave up 2 bases and J gave up 5 bases, with 10 bases separating them. Germline CDR1 SGHNT, CDR2 YENEEA. The CDR3 contains 14 residues. The CDR3 is CASSLSQGHNEQFF. The CDR3 DNA sequence: TGTGCCAGCAGCTTATCTCAGGGGCACAATGAGCAGTTCTTC.

A note on this clone: Other DNA sequences in this sample translate to the same CDR3. The chain has TRBV28 and TRBJ1-2; 7 bases line up with TRBD1. The CDR3 covers 12 residues. V trimming: 6 bases; J trimming: 11 bases; junction bases outside the gene matches: 9. In germline, CDR1 is MDHEN, CDR2 SYDVKM. Written as DNA, the CDR3 is TGTGCCAGCAGCCGAGGTCAGGGGGGTTACACCTTC. Its translation: CASSRGQGGYTF.

The chain combines TRBV10-3 with TRBJ2-7; TRBD1 matches at 11 bases. Germline loops: CDR1 ENHRY, CDR2 SYGVKD. The CDR3 is 15 amino acids. V lost 8 bases to trimming and J lost 2 bases; unmatched junction nucleotides: 8. Here the CDR3 reads CAIRTPGQGAYEQYF. The CDR3 nucleotides read TGTGCCATCCGAACCCCGGGACAGGGGGCCTACGAGCAGTACTTC.

This chain joins TRBV11-2 and TRBJ1-4; D call uncertain. The ends were cut back, 5 bases at V and 0 bases at J, with 10 bases in the middle. The germline V gene encodes CDR1 SGHAT and CDR2 FQNNGV. This CDR3 has 15 residues. CDR3 sequence: CASSLSSATNEKLFF. The CDR3, as DNA: TGTGCCAGCAGCCTATCATCTGCAACTAATGAAAAACTGTTTTTT.

This clone was observed a few times. V gene TRBV7-8 combines with J gene TRBJ1-5; D remains ambiguous. Germline V gene data show CDR1 as SGHVS and CDR2 as FQNEAQ. The length of the CDR3 is 13 residues. Trimming removed 2 bases from V and 3 bases from J, with 5 bases in between. CDR3 coding DNA: TGTGCCAGCAGCTTACACACCAATCAGCCCCAGCATTTT. As protein: CASSLHTNQPQHF.

The rearrangement links TRBV30 to TRBJ2-7, with 9 bases that match TRBD1. Germline assignment: CDR1 GTSNPN and CDR2 SVGIG (reference sequence). Trimming cost V 1 base and J 5 bases; bases outside gene matches: 9. This CDR3 region has 15 residues. The CDR3, as DNA: TGTGCCTGGAGTGCCACCGGACAGGGGCTCCACGAGCAGTACTTC. Translation: CAWSATGQGLHEQYF. The variable domain in full, with the rest retrieved from reference TRBV30 and TRBJ2-7, is SQTIHQWPATLVQPVGSPLSLECTVEGTSNPNLYWYRQAAGRGLQLLFYSVGIGQISSEVPQNLSASRPQDRQFILSSKKLLLSDSGFYLCAWSATGQGLHEQYFGPGTRLTVT.

The chain uses TRBV11-2 and TRBJ2-2; D not certain. The CDR3 length is 16 residues. Germline V gene sequence: CDR1 SGHAT, CDR2 FQNNGV. V shed 0 bases and J shed 4 bases, with 12 bases lying between them. The CDR3 region has the DNA TGTGCCAGCAGCTTAGAGGTTATTCCGGGCACCGGGGAGCTGTTTTTT. It yields the protein CASSLEVIPGTGELFF.

V is TRBV27 and J is TRBJ1-3; D is unresolved. V was clipped by 5 bases and J by 1 base, with 12 bases between them. This CDR3 has 15 residues. Germline V lookup: CDR1 MNHEY, CDR2 SMNVEV (reference sequence). The CDR3, as DNA: TGTGCCAGCAGTCCCACGGGCTTTTCTGGAAACACCATATATTTT. Translating it yields CASSPTGFSGNTIYF.

The chain links TRBV5-1 to TRBJ2-7; TRBD2 matches at 8 bases. V was clipped by 4 bases and J by 6 bases; unmatched bases: 9. CDR3 size: 14 residues. Germline CDR1 SGHRS, CDR2 YFSETQ. CDR3 residues: CASSQGTSLTEQYF. The CDR3 DNA sequence: TGCGCCAGCAGCCAGGGGACTAGTTTAACCGAGCAGTACTTC.

This chain links TRBV6-1 with TRBJ2-5; TRBD1 might be the D (6 bases). Germline CDR1 MNHNS, CDR2 SASEGT. CDR3 size: 13 residues. The V gene lost 8 bases and the J gene lost 0 bases, with 10 bases spanning the gap. For the CDR3, the DNA is TGTGCCAGCTATGGACAGTACCAAGAGACCCAGTACTTC. Protein product: CASYGQYQETQYF.

The chain recombines TRBV4-2 with TRBJ2-1; D is undetermined. Germline CDR1 is LGHNA and CDR2 is YNFKEQ. Trimming left V 0 bases short and J 6 bases short, with 12 bases between. The CDR3 covers 15 residues. CDR3 region: CASSQDRRVGNEQFF. The CDR3 bases are TGTGCCAGCAGCCAAGATAGAAGGGTGGGCAATGAGCAGTTCTTC.

V gene TRBV6-5 combines with J gene TRBJ2-1; possibly TRBD1 for D (6 bases). Trimming took off 8 bases at V and 3 bases at J, with 14 bases between the two ends. CDR3 length: 14 amino acids. The germline V gene has CDR1 MNHEY and CDR2 SVGAGI. The CDR3 region is CASWTANYYNEQFF. The CDR3 bases are TGTGCCAGCTGGACAGCAAATTACTACAATGAGCAGTTCTTC.

The CDR3 sequence: CASSATGVEEQFF. The CDR3 DNA is TGTGCCAGTAGTGCCACAGGGGTTGAGGAGCAGTTCTTC. This chain joins TRBV19 and TRBJ2-1, with 7 nucleotides matching TRBD1. With 5 bases clipped from V and 10 bases from J, the junction kept 8 bases outside the gene matches. This CDR3 is 13 amino acids long. Germline CDR1 is LNHDA and CDR2 is SQIVND (reference sequence).

In DNA form, the CDR3 reads TGTGCCAGCTCACCACCGGAGGGGGTAGTCTCTGAAGCTTTCTTT. It encodes CASSPPEGVVSEAFF. The V gene is TRBV18, the J gene TRBJ1-1; D perhaps matches TRBD1 (6 bases). This CDR3 is 15 amino acids long. In germline, CDR1 is KGHSH, CDR2 LQKENI. V was pared by 0 bases and J by 6 bases, with 14 bases between. Based on the CDR3 plus reference TRBV18 and TRBJ1-1, the full variable domain is NAGVMQNPRHLVRRRGQEARLRCSPMKGHSHVYWYRQLPEEGLKFMVYLQKENIIDESGMPKERFSAEFPKEGPSILRIQQVVRGDSAAYFCASSPPEGVVSEAFFGQGTRLTVV.

This rearrangement joins TRBV5-1 to TRBJ2-3; TRBD2 matches 10 bases. The J segment lost 6 bases and the V segment lost 0 bases, leaving 7 bases of the junction unmatched. Germline-derived CDR1 and CDR2 are SGHRS and YFSETQ. CDR3 length: 16 amino acids. CDR3 loop: CASSLAGAGGLDTQYF. CDR3 in DNA: TGCGCCAGCAGCTTGGCGGGAGCGGGAGGGCTGGATACGCAGTATTTT.

The chain joins TRBV5-4 to TRBJ2-3; a weak D match, TRBD1 (5 bases). This CDR3 comprises 16 residues. V shed 4 bases and J shed 0 bases, with 15 bases lying between them. Germline values: CDR1 SGHNT, CDR2 YYREEE (reference sequence). CDR3 coding DNA: TGTGCCAGCAGCCCCGAGTGGACAACTAGCACAGATACGCAGTATTTT. Its translation is CASSPEWTTSTDTQYF.

V is TRBV5-1 and J is TRBJ1-2; D gene unclear. Germline assignment: CDR1 SGHRS and CDR2 YFSETQ. The CDR3 has 14 residues. V gave up 4 bases and J gave up 4 bases, with 14 bases separating them. CDR3 nucleotides: TGCGCCAGCAGCCTTGGTGGGGAACCCTATGGCTACACCTTC. Residues: CASSLGGEPYGYTF.

The chain recombines TRBV7-2 with TRBJ2-2; D may match TRBD1 or TRBD2 (5 bases each). The CDR3 runs to 12 residues. Germline V gene lookup returns CDR1 SGHTA and CDR2 FQGNSA. V dropped 5 bases and J dropped 9 bases, with 10 bases sitting between them. For the CDR3, the DNA is TGTGCCAGCAGCCGGGACGTAAGGGAGCTGTTTTTT. This sequence encodes CASSRDVRELFF.

To note about this clone: Other DNA sequences in this sample translate to the same CDR3. The chain combines TRBV18 with TRBJ2-7, with 7 nucleotides matching TRBD1. Per germline, CDR1 KGHSH and CDR2 LQKENI. V lost 3 bases and J lost 2; bases outside the gene matches: 4. The CDR3 extends over 14 amino acids. Here the CDR3 reads CASSPPGQTYEQYF. DNA of the CDR3: TGTGCCAGCTCACCGCCGGGACAGACCTACGAGCAGTACTTC.

This chain connects TRBV4-3 to TRBJ2-7; the match to TRBD1 covers 9 bases. There are 16 residues in the CDR3. The germline CDR1 and CDR2 sequences are LGHNA and YSLEER. The trim removed 3 bases at V and 4 bases at J, leaving 10 bases unmatched. The CDR3 loop reads CASSHQPGTGIYEQYF. The CDR3 DNA reads TGCGCCAGCAGCCATCAGCCGGGGACAGGGATTTACGAGCAGTACTTC.

CDR3 bases: TGTGCCAGCAGCCCTTTAGCGGGGCACAATGAGCAGTTCTTC. Translation gives CASSPLAGHNEQFF. The chain combines TRBV4-2 with TRBJ2-1; 8 bases agree with TRBD2. Per the germline V gene, CDR1 is LGHNA and CDR2 is YNFKEQ. With V trimmed by 4 bases and J by 5 bases, 4 bases remained unmatched. The CDR3 has 14 amino acids.